This TCR beta chain was obtained from a study of patients and donors after allogeneic stem cell transplantation. CDR3 length: 16 residues. Losses at the gene ends were 5 bases for V and 6 bases for J; bases not matched to a gene: 15. Germline V gene lookup returns CDR1 SGHRS and CDR2 YFSETQ. One entry per CDR3 protein results from TCRdb running MiXCR on the RT-PCR reads. The table records more than 850,000 distinct CDR3 sequences, around 17% of them present only once. The sequence was obtained from a human donor who was either an allogeneic HSCT recipient or a stem cell or donor lymphocyte infusion donor (not recorded which). It is not recorded whose cells these are; they may come from a transplant donor. The specimen was blood, either unsorted or a sorted T cell fraction (not recorded which). The chain links TRBV5-1 to TRBJ2-7, with 9 bases identical to TRBD1. The CDR3 loop is CASSLTPGQGAGEQYF. DNA of the CDR3: TGCGCCAGCAGTTTAACTCCGGGACAGGGAGCCGGCGAGCAGTACTTC.